These 14 T cell receptor beta chains came from one sample sequenced in a study of CD8 T cells in ankylosing spondylitis. Their recognized antigens are unknown. In TCRdb, the 5' RACE reads were re-called with MiXCR into one record per CDR3 protein. The sample lists hundreds of thousands of distinct CDR3 sequences; roughly 13% were seen once. Study outcomes and limitations: What appeared characteristic of ankylosing spondylitis blood was a TCR beta motif of eight highly homologous variants.

The specimen sequenced was blood, either unsorted or a sorted T cell fraction (not recorded which). The receptors come from a male donor with ankylosing spondylitis.

V gene TRBV7-9 combines with J gene TRBJ2-5, with 8 bases that match TRBD1. Germline CDR1 and CDR2: SEHNR and FQNEAQ (reference sequence). V gave up 4 bases and J gave up 5 bases; unmatched junction bases: 15. This CDR3 has 17 residues. CDR3 coding DNA: TGTGCCAGCAGCTCCCGTTCGGTGGACAGGGACGGGGAGACCCAGTACTTC. Amino acid sequence: CASSSRSVDRDGETQYF.

In this sample, this clonotype turned up a few times. This sequence joins TRBV18 and TRBJ2-1, with 10 nucleotides matching TRBD2. The ends lost 5 bases at V and 3 bases at J; junction bases unmatched: 4. Per the germline V gene, CDR1 is KGHSH and CDR2 is LQKENI. The CDR3 covers 15 residues. The chain's CDR3 is CASSDLAGDYNEQFF. CDR3 sequence (DNA): TGTGCCAGCTCAGACCTAGCGGGGGACTACAATGAGCAGTTCTTC.

This clonotype came up a few times. The chain uses TRBV3-1 and TRBJ2-7; possible D gene TRBD1, 6 bases. The germline V gene has CDR1 LGHDT and CDR2 YNNKEL (reference sequence). V was shortened by 4 bases and J by 0 bases, with 13 bases between the two germline ends. This CDR3 has 15 residues. CDR3 in amino acids: CASSLMRGSSYEQYF. The CDR3 DNA is TGTGCCAGCAGCCTAATGAGGGGGAGCTCCTACGAGCAGTACTTC.

This chain connects TRBV5-1 to TRBJ2-1; D may be TRBD2 (5 bases). Germline lookup yields CDR1 SGHRS and CDR2 YFSETQ. Trimming removed 8 bases at V and 6 bases at J, with 18 bases between. The CDR3 is 14 amino acids. The CDR3 DNA sequence: TGCGCCAGTCAGTCGAGGGTCCAGGTCAATGAGCAGTTCTTC. Translating it yields CASQSRVQVNEQFF.

Ten or more counts support this clonotype. The gene calls are TRBV12-3 or TRBV12-4 and TRBJ2-5; 10 bases align to TRBD2. This CDR3 has 14 amino acids. The V segment lost 2 bases and the J segment 5 bases; nucleotides outside the gene matches: 2. CDR3 nucleotides: TGTGCCAGCAGTTTACTAGCGGGAGTGGAGACCCAGTACTTC. Its translation: CASSLLAGVETQYF.

The table lists this clonotype with a few counts. The V and J genes are TRBV5-1 and TRBJ1-2; 8 positions agree with TRBD1. The CDR3 is 17 amino acids. Germline loops: CDR1 SGHRS, CDR2 YFSETQ. V gave up 6 bases and J gave up 8 bases; unmatched junction bases: 21. As DNA, the CDR3 is TGCGCCAGCACAGAGACAGGGGATCTCTCTGCAATCGGGGGCTACACCTTC. Translating it yields CASTETGDLSAIGGYTF. The full variable domain, rest sourced from reference TRBV5-1 and TRBJ1-2, is KAGVTQTPRYLIKTRGQQVTLSCSPISGHRSVSWYQQTPGQGLQFLFEYFSETQRNKGNFPGRFSGRQFSNSRSEMNVSTLELGDSALYLCASTETGDLSAIGGYTFGSGTRLTVV.

The J gene is TRBJ2-1, the V gene TRBV29-1; 7 nucleotides align to TRBD2. This CDR3 has 14 amino acids. V gave up 8 bases and J gave up 4 bases; unmatched junction bases: 11. Germline CDR1 reads SQVTM; CDR2 reads ANQGSEA. CDR3 sequence (DNA): TGCAGCCTTGGAGGGGAGGGCCTTTACAATGAGCAGTTCTTC. It codes for CSLGGEGLYNEQFF.

This clonotype was seen many times. The rearrangement uses TRBV5-1 and TRBJ2-1; D unresolved. The CDR3 loop spans 15 amino acids. The V gene's germline CDR1 is SGHRS and CDR2 YFSETQ. V lost 4 bases and J 1 base, leaving 12 bases between the germline ends. CDR3 amino acids: CASSPLGGSYNEQFF. DNA of the CDR3: TGCGCCAGCAGCCCCCTGGGTGGTTCCTACAATGAGCAGTTCTTC. Full variable domain (outside the CDR3, taken from reference TRBV5-1 and TRBJ2-1): KAGVTQTPRYLIKTRGQQVTLSCSPISGHRSVSWYQQTPGQGLQFLFEYFSETQRNKGNFPGRFSGRQFSNSRSEMNVSTLELGDSALYLCASSPLGGSYNEQFFGPGTRLTVL.

The V call is TRBV5-6, the J call TRBJ2-3, with a weak D call TRBD1 (5 bases). The V gene lost 2 bases and the J gene lost 1 base, with 17 bases spanning the gap. The germline V gene encodes CDR1 SGHDT and CDR2 YYEEEE. CDR3 length equals 17 residues. CDR3 sequence: CASSLMGLVRGTDTQYF. CDR3 DNA: TGTGCCAGCAGCTTAATGGGGCTAGTACGAGGCACAGATACGCAGTATTTT.

The gene calls are TRBV2 and TRBJ2-4, with D tentatively TRBD2 (5 bases). Germline CDR1 and CDR2: SNHLY and FYNNEI. This CDR3 comprises 17 residues. The V gene lost 2 bases and the J gene lost 0 bases, with 14 bases spanning the gap. For the CDR3, the DNA is TGTGCCAGCAGTGAACTGAGGGCTTTTCAAGCCAAAAACATTCAGTACTTC. It encodes CASSELRAFQAKNIQYF.

This clonotype was counted only a few times. The rearrangement uses TRBV12-3 or TRBV12-4 and TRBJ1-1; D gene unclear. The CDR3 runs 15 residues. With 7 bases removed from V and 0 bases from J, the gap between germline ends came to 15 bases. The CDR3 coding sequence is TGTGCCAGCACCCTAGGATACAGTCTGAACACTGAAGCTTTCTTT. Its translation is CASTLGYSLNTEAFF.

This clonotype has only a few counts. The chain has TRBV20-1 and TRBJ1-4; a weak D match, TRBD1 (5 bases). Germline V lookup: CDR1 DFQATT, CDR2 SNEGSKA (reference sequence). This CDR3 is 14 amino acids long. Trimming took 6 bases from V and 6 from J, leaving 17 bases between them. The DNA of the CDR3 is TGCAGTGCGAGGGCAGGGAGCCAGTATGAAAAACTGTTTTTT. It yields the protein CSARAGSQYEKLFF.

This clonotype was found a few times. The chain carries TRBV3-1 and TRBJ2-1, with no clear D. Looked up from germline, CDR1 is LGHDT and CDR2 is YNNKEL (reference sequence). The CDR3 consists of 13 residues. Trimming pared 1 base from V and 10 bases from J, leaving 11 bases between. CDR3 coding DNA: TGTGCCAGCAGCCAAGTCCGCCAGTCCGAGCAGTTCTTC. Residues: CASSQVRQSEQFF.

The chain links TRBV7-9 to TRBJ2-7, with D possibly called TRBD1 or TRBD2 (5 bases each). CDR1 is SEHNR, CDR2 FQNEAQ, per germline (reference sequence). This CDR3 is 15 amino acids long. With 1 base removed from V and 7 bases from J, the gap between germline ends came to 17 bases. For the CDR3, the DNA is TGTGCCAGCAGCTTAGTTGGGACCCCGGGTAGGGAGCAGTACTTC. This codes for CASSLVGTPGREQYF.